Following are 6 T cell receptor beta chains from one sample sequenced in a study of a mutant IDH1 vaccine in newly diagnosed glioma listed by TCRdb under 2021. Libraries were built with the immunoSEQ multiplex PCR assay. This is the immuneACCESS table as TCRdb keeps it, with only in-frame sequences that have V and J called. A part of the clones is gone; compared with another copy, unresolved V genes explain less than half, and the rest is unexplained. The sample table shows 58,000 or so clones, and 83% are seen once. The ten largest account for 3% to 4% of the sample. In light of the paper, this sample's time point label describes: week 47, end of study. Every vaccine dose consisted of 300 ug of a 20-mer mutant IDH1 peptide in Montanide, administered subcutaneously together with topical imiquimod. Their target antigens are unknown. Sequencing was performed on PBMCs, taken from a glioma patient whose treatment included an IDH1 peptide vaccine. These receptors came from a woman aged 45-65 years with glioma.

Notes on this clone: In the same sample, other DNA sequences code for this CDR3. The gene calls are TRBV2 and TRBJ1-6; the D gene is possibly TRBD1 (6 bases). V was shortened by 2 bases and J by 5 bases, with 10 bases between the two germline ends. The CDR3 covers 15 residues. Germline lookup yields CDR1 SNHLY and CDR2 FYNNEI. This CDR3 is CASSERGGHNSPLHF. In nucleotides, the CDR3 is TGTGCCAGCAGTGAACGTGGGGGCCATAATTCACCCCTCCACTTT.

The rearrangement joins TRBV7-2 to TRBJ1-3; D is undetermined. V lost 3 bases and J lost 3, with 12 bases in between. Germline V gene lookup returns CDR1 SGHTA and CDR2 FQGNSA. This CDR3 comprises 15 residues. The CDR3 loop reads CASSFAAFDGNTIYF. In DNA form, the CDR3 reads TGTGCCAGCAGCTTTGCGGCCTTCGATGGAAACACCATATATTTT.

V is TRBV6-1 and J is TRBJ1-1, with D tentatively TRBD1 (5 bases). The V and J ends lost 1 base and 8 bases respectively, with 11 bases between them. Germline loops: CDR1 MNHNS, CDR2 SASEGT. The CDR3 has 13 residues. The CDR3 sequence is CASSEEGRLEAFF. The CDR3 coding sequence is TGTGCCAGCAGTGAAGAGGGGCGGTTAGAAGCTTTCTTT.

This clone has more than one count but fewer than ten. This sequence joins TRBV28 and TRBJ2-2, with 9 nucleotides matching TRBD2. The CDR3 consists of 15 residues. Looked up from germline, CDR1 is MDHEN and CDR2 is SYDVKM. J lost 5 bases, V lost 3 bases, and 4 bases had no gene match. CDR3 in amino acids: CASSLPLAGTGELFF. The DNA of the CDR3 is TGTGCCAGCAGTTTGCCTCTAGCGGGGACCGGGGAGCTGTTTTTT.

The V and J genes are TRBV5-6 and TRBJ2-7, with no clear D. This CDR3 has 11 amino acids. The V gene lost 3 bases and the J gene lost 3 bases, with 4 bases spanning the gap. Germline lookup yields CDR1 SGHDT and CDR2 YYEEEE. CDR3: CASSSNYEQYF. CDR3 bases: TGTGCCAGCAGCTCTAACTACGAGCAGTACTTC. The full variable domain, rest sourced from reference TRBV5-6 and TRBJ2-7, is DAGVTQSPTHLIKTRGQQVTLRCSPKSGHDTVSWYQQALGQGPQFIFQYYEEEERQRGNFPDRFSGHQFPNYSSELNVNALLLGDSALYLCASSSNYEQYFGPGTRLTVT.

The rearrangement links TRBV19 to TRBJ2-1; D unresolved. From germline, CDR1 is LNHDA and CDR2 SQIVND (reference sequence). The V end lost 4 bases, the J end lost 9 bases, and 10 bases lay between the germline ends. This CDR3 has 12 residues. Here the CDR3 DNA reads TGTGCCAGTAGTAAAACGGCGACTGAGCAGTTCTTC. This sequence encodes CASSKTATEQFF. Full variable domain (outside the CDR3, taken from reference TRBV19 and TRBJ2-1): DGGITQSPKYLFRKEGQNVTLSCEQNLNHDAMYWYRQDPGQGLRLIYYSQIVNDFQKGDIAEGYSVSREKKESFPLTVTSAQKNPTAFYLCASSKTATEQFFGPGTRLTVL.